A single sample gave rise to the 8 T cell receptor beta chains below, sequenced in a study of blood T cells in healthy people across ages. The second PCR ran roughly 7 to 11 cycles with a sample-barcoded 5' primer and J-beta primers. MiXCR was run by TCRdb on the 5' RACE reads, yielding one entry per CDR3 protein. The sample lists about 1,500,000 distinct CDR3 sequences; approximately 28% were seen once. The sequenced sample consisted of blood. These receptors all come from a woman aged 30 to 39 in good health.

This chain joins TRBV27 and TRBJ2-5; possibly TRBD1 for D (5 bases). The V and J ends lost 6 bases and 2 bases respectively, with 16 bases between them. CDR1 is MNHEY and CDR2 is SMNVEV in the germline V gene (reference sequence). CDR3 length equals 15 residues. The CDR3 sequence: CASRRGRGSQETQYF. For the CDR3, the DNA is TGTGCCAGCAGAAGGGGCCGAGGTAGTCAAGAGACCCAGTACTTC.

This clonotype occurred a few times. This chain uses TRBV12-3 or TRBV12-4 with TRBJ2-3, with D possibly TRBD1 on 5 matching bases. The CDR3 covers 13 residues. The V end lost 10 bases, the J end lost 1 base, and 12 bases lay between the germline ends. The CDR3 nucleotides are TGTGCCACCCAGGGCCCGGGCACAGATACGCAGTATTTT. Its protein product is CATQGPGTDTQYF.

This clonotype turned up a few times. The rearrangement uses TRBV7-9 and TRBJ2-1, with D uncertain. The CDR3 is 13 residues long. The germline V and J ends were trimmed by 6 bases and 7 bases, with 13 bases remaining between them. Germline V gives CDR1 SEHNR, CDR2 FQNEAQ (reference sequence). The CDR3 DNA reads TGTGCCAGCAGACCTGACTTATTAAATGAGCAGTTCTTC. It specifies CASRPDLLNEQFF.

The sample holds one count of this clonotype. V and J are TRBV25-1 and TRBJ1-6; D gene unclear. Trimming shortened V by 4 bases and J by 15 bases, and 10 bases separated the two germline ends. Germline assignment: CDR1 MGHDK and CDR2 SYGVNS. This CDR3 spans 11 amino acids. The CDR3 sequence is CASSVSRDLHF. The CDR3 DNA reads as TGTGCCAGCAGTGTCAGCAGAGACCTCCACTTT.

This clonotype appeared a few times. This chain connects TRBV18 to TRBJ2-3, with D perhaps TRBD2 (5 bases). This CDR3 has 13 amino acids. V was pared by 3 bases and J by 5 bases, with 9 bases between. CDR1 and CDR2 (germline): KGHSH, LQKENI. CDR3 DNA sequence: TGTGCCAGCTCACCCCTCGGAGGAGATACGCAGTATTTT. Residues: CASSPLGGDTQYF.

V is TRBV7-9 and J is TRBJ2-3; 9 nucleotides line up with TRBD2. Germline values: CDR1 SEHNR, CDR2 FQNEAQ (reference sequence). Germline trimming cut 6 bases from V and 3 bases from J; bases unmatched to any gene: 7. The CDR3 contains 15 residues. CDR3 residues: CASRERGASTDTQYF. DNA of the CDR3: TGTGCCAGCAGAGAGCGGGGGGCTAGTACAGATACGCAGTATTTT.

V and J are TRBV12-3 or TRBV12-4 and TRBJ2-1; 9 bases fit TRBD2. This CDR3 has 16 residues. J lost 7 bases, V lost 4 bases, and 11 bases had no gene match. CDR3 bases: TGTGCCAGCAGTTGGGAGCGGGGGGCCTTTGTAAATGAGCAGTTCTTC. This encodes CASSWERGAFVNEQFF.

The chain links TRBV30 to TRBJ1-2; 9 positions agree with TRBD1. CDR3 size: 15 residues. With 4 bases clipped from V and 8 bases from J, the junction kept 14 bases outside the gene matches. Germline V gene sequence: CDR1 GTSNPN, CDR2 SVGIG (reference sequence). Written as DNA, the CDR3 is TGTGCCTGGAACCCGGGACAGGGTTTGTGGGAGGGCTACACCTTC. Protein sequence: CAWNPGQGLWEGYTF. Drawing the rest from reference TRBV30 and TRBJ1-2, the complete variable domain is SQTIHQWPATLVQPVGSPLSLECTVEGTSNPNLYWYRQAAGRGLQLLFYSVGIGQISSEVPQNLSASRPQDRQFILSSKKLLLSDSGFYLCAWNPGQGLWEGYTFGSGTRLTVV.